Described below is a single T cell receptor (beta chain) sequence and its context. The sample comes from a study of HIV-infected patients and healthy controls. The CDR3 is made up of 15 amino acids. Trimming cost V 3 bases and J 4 bases; bases outside gene matches: 8. The V gene's germline CDR1 is SGHKS and CDR2 YYEKEE (reference sequence). One entry per CDR3 protein results from TCRdb running MiXCR on the 5' RACE reads. The repertoire holds around 67,000 distinct CDR3 sequences, with about 16% as singletons. Sequencing input: CD4+ T cells from blood. The source is a human donor in good health. The chain is built from TRBV5-5 and TRBJ2-5; 8 nucleotides line up with TRBD1. The CDR3 DNA follows: TGTGCCAGCAGCTCCACGAGACAGGGGAGAGAGACCCAGTACTTC. Amino acids: CASSSTRQGRETQYF.